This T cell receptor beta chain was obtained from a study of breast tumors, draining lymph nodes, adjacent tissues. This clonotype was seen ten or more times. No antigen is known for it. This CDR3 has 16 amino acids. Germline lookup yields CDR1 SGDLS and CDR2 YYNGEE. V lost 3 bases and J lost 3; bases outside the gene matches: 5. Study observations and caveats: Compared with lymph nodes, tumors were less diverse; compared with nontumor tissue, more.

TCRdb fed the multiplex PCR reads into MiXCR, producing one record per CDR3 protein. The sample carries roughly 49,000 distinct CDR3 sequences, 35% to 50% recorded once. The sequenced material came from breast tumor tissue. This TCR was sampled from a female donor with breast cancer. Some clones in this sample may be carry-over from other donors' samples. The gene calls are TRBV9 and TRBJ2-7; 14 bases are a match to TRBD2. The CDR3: CASSAKGTSGSYEQYF. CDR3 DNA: TGTGCCAGCAGCGCTAAAGGGACTAGCGGGAGCTACGAGCAGTACTTC.